A selection of T cell receptor beta chains follows, all from one sample in a study of blood T cell repertoires in COVID-19. Some clones are missing from TCRdb's copy, which holds only in-frame ones; the method was immunoSEQ multiplex PCR. The profile shows 200,000 to 250,000 clones, around 87% of them singletons. The sequencing input was PBMCs or T cells enriched from blood (not recorded which). The receptors were gathered from a woman between 18 and 29 years old in a cohort exposed to, infected with or recovered from COVID-19 (not recorded which). The CDR3 runs from the conserved cysteine through the conserved F or W. Each record gives: V gene, D gene, clone size, J gene, CDR3 DNA, CDR3 protein. The D gene is left open where the match is weak. The size of a clone is reported for some rows only, either as once, few or many, or as a class for expanded clones.

TRBV2	NA	NA	TRBJ2-6	TGTGCCAGCAGTGGGCCAGCTGGGGCCAACGTCCTGACTTTC	CASSGPAGANVLTF
TRBV27	NA	NA	TRBJ1-5	TGTGCCAGCAGTTTAGGGCAGTCCAATCAGCCCCAGCATTTT	CASSLGQSNQPQHF
TRBV5-6	TRBD2	NA	TRBJ2-3	TGTGCCAGCAGCCGGCGGACTAGCGGGGAATACACAGATACGCAGTATTTT	CASSRRTSGEYTDTQYF
TRBV20-1	NA	NA	TRBJ1-5	TGCAGTGCTAGTAGGGGGTCGAATCAGCCCCAGCATTTT	CSASRGSNQPQHF
TRBV9	TRBD1	NA	TRBJ1-1	TGTGCCAGCAGAGATTTGCGACAGGGTCCTGAAGCTTTCTTT	CASRDLRQGPEAFF
TRBV5-1	NA	NA	TRBJ1-1	TGCGCCAGCAGCTTGAGGGGGAACACTGAAGCTTTCTTT	CASSLRGNTEAFF
TRBV2	NA	NA	TRBJ2-5	TGTGCCAGCACCATTAGTCAAGAGACCCAGTACTTC	CASTISQETQYF
TRBV10-3	TRBD2	NA	TRBJ2-1	TGTGCCATCAGCGAGCGGGAGAGCTCCTACAATGAGCAGTTCTTC	CAISERESSYNEQFF
TRBV5-1	TRBD2	few	TRBJ2-7	TGCGCCAGCAGCTTCCTAGCGGAGAGCTCCTACGAGCAGTACTTC	CASSFLAESSYEQYF
TRBV29-1	TRBD1	few	TRBJ2-7	TGCAGCGTTGAAGTTCCCCGACAGGGAACAAGGGAGCAGTACTTC	CSVEVPRQGTREQYF
TRBV5-3	TRBD2	NA	TRBJ2-1	TGTGCCAGAAGCACACCGGGACTAGCGGGGGATTCCTACAATGAGCAGTTCTTC	CARSTPGLAGDSYNEQFF
TRBV9	NA	NA	TRBJ2-7	TGTGCCAGCAGCGTAGGGGCAAACGAGCAGTACTTC	CASSVGANEQYF
TRBV7-9	TRBD1	NA	TRBJ2-7	TGTGCCAGCAGCTTACGGGACAGCTCCTACGAGCAGTACTTC	CASSLRDSSYEQYF
TRBV5-6	NA	few	TRBJ1-5	TGTGCCAGCAGCTCCGGACAGCGCAATCAGCCCCAGCATTTT	CASSSGQRNQPQHF
TRBV6-1	NA	NA	TRBJ2-7	TGTGCCAGCAGTGAGCGGAGGGGGGGTTACGAGCAGTACTTC	CASSERRGGYEQYF
TRBV3-1/TRBV3-2	TRBD1	NA	TRBJ2-1	TGTGCCAGCAGCCAACACCAGGACAGGGGGTATGAGCAGTTCTTC	CASSQHQDRGYEQFF
TRBV28	NA	once	TRBJ1-5	TGTGCCAGCAGTTCTCTCAGGGACTTAGGGCCCCAGCATTTT	CASSSLRDLGPQHF
TRBV2	NA	NA	TRBJ1-1	TGTGCCAGCAGTGGGGAGGGGAGGAACACTGAAGCTTTCTTT	CASSGEGRNTEAFF
TRBV27	NA	once	TRBJ2-2	TGTGCCAGCAGTTTAATGGCACAGGCGGCCACCGGGGAGCTGTTTTTT	CASSLMAQAATGELFF
TRBV7-9	NA	NA	TRBJ2-5	TGTGCCAGCAGCGGACAGTTGGAGGAGACCCAGTACTTC	CASSGQLEETQYF
TRBV14	NA	NA	TRBJ2-6	TGTGCCAGCAGCCAGACATACTGGGCTGGGGCCAACGTCCTGACTTTC	CASSQTYWAGANVLTF
TRBV5-6	TRBD1	once	TRBJ1-5	TGTGCCAGCAGCTCATCTATTACAGGGGTCGATCAGCCCCAGCATTTT	CASSSSITGVDQPQHF
TRBV18	NA	NA	TRBJ1-5	TGTGCCAGCTCACCAGACAGAAATCAGCCCCAGCATTTT	CASSPDRNQPQHF
TRBV2	NA	NA	TRBJ1-1	TGTGCCAGCAGTGAGGGGCCGAACACTGAAGCTTTCTTT	CASSEGPNTEAFF
TRBV5-4	TRBD2	NA	TRBJ2-1	TGTGCCAGCAGCGTGGGTGGGGGAGGGCCGGGGAATGAGCAGTTCTTC	CASSVGGGGPGNEQFF
TRBV10-2	TRBD1	once	TRBJ2-1	TGCGCCAGCAGTGGATCGGGGAACGGGACAGCGTACAATGAGCAGTTCTTC	CASSGSGNGTAYNEQFF
TRBV12-5	TRBD1	NA	TRBJ2-5	TGTGCTAGTGGTTCGACAGGGCGAGGAGAGACCCAGTACTTC	CASGSTGRGETQYF
TRBV24-1	TRBD1	NA	TRBJ2-1	TGTGCCACCAGTGACGAGACAGGGATCAATGAGCAGTTCTTC	CATSDETGINEQFF
TRBV15	NA	NA	TRBJ1-6	TGTGCCACCAGCAGGACCCAGCGGGATTCACCCCTCCACTTT	CATSRTQRDSPLHF
TRBV29-1	NA	few	TRBJ1-1	TGCAGCGCCTTCACAGGACTAGGGACTGAAGCTTTCTTT	CSAFTGLGTEAFF
TRBV13	TRBD2	NA	TRBJ2-3	TGTGCCAGCAGCTTAACCGCTAGCGGGGGCGCGGGGGATACGCAGTATTTT	CASSLTASGGAGDTQYF
TRBV18	TRBD1	NA	TRBJ1-1	TGTGCCAGCTCACCCAGGGGGACGAGCACTGAAGCTTTCTTT	CASSPRGTSTEAFF
TRBV19	NA	NA	TRBJ1-1	TGTGCCAGTAGTATGGTGGGGGGAACTGAAGCTTTCTTT	CASSMVGGTEAFF
TRBV29-1	NA	few	TRBJ1-1	TGCAGCGTGAGGCGGCCCTTGAACACTGAAGCTTTCTTT	CSVRRPLNTEAFF
TRBV19	TRBD1	NA	TRBJ1-2	TGTGCCAGTAGTATAGGTACAGGGGGCGACTATGGCTACACCTTC	CASSIGTGGDYGYTF
TRBV18	NA	NA	TRBJ2-1	TGTGCCAGCTCACCACCCTCTTGGCAGGGAAGCAATGAGCAGTTCTTC	CASSPPSWQGSNEQFF
TRBV19	NA	NA	TRBJ2-1	TGTGCCAGTAGTGGCAGGGATAACTACAATGAGCAGTTCTTC	CASSGRDNYNEQFF
TRBV5-6	NA	NA	TRBJ1-6	TGTGCCAGCAGCTACAGGGATAATTCACCCCTCCACTTT	CASSYRDNSPLHF
TRBV29-1	NA	NA	TRBJ2-2	TGCAGCGTTGAGGGTACAGGGTTGGCCGGGGAGCTGTTTTTT	CSVEGTGLAGELFF
TRBV11-1	TRBD2	NA	TRBJ2-1	TGTGCCAGCAGCTTAGCGCTAAGGGCTAGCGGGGGCAATGAGCAGTTCTTC	CASSLALRASGGNEQFF
TRBV5-4	NA	NA	TRBJ1-1	TGTGCCAGCAGCGGGGGGATCGAGGGCACTGAAGCTTTCTTT	CASSGGIEGTEAFF
TRBV28	TRBD1	once	TRBJ2-2	TGTGCCAGCAGTTTAATGCTTGGACAGGGGAATTTTCCCGGGGAGCTGTTTTTT	CASSLMLGQGNFPGELFF
TRBV7-9	NA	once	TRBJ1-1	TGTGCCAGCACCAGCAGGGTGGGCACTGAAGCTTTCTTT	CASTSRVGTEAFF
TRBV25-1	TRBD2	NA	TRBJ2-1	TGTGCCAGCAGGGCCGGACTAGCGGGAGACTACAATGAGCAGTTCTTC	CASRAGLAGDYNEQFF
TRBV5-1	NA	NA	TRBJ2-7	TGCGCCAGCAGCTTGTCCAGGGCTACCTACGAGCAGTACTTC	CASSLSRATYEQYF
TRBV2	TRBD1	NA	TRBJ2-3	TGTGCCAGCAGCGACAGGGCTGGCACAGATACGCAGTATTTT	CASSDRAGTDTQYF
TRBV15	NA	NA	TRBJ1-2	TGTGCCACCAGCAGTGTAAAGGGGTTCAGGGGCTACACCTTC	CATSSVKGFRGYTF
TRBV9	NA	once	TRBJ1-1	TGTGCCAGCAGGGTAATCGACATCTTCGGGATGAACACTGAAGCTTTCTTT	CASRVIDIFGMNTEAFF
TRBV2	TRBD1	NA	TRBJ2-5	TGTGCCAGCAGTGTTAGGGGGCGGGAGACCCAGTACTTC	CASSVRGRETQYF
TRBV27	NA	NA	TRBJ1-4	TGTGCCAGCAGTTTACTAGGTCGGAATGAAAAACTGTTTTTT	CASSLLGRNEKLFF